This TCR beta chain was sequenced in a study of blood T cell repertoires in COVID-19. Study details: Nucleic acid was either cDNA or gDNA, and it came from T cells, B-cell-depleted T cells, or PBMCs.

Germline V gene data show CDR1 as MNHEY and CDR2 as SVGAGI. V was trimmed by 0 bases and J by 3 bases, leaving 11 bases between them. The CDR3 extends over 15 amino acids. Authors' methods: The authors estimated nucleated cell counts from reference gene primer amplification. TCRdb's copy holds only in-frame clones and misses some; the assay was immunoSEQ multiplex PCR. The DNA was the basis for D and trimming; V, J and clone size are from that table. There are 210,000 or so clones in the sample; around 75% occur only once, and approximately 5.3% lies in the top ten. The chain has TRBV6-5 and TRBJ1-2; D is unclear. The origin of this receptor is a human donor in a cohort sampled during active COVID-19. Sample: peripheral blood. The CDR3 loop is CASSYSSGGYYGYTF. CDR3 DNA sequence: TGTGCCAGCAGTTACTCAAGTGGAGGGTACTATGGCTACACCTTC.